The rows below give T cell receptor beta chains drawn from one sample of a study of T cell clonotyping in hematopoietic cell transplantation. TCRdb keeps only in-frame clones here, not all; method: immunoSEQ multiplex PCR. The sample carries roughly 40,000 clones, approximately 81% recorded once. The starting material was peripheral blood mononuclear cells, obtained before stem cell transplant. The receptors here all came from a man aged 60 to 75 with acute myeloid leukemia. Some clones in this sample may be carry-over from other donors' samples. The CDR3 runs from the conserved cysteine through the conserved F or W. Each record gives: clone size, D gene, V gene, J gene, CDR3 DNA, CDR3 protein. A D gene is named only where the DNA matches it firmly. Expanded clones are given a class, and other clones once, few, many or no size at all.

once,-,TRBV6-1,TRBJ2-2,TGTGCCAGCAATTTGCGGGACTTTCAGACCGGGGAGCTGTTTTTT,CASNLRDFQTGELFF
-,TRBD1,TRBV6-5,TRBJ1-1,TGTGCCAGCAGTACCCCAGGGGGCTACACTGAAGCTTTCTTT,CASSTPGGYTEAFF
-,TRBD1,TRBV27,TRBJ1-2,TGTGCCAGTAACGGAGGAGGGGGCGGCGGCTACACCTTC,CASNGGGGGGYTF
-,-,TRBV5-6,TRBJ1-2,TGTGCCAGCAGCGGACAAGGACGGCACTATGGCTACACCTTC,CASSGQGRHYGYTF
-,-,TRBV6-1,TRBJ2-7,TGTGCCAGCAGTGAACACAGTCCCTACGAGCAGTACTTC,CASSEHSPYEQYF
-,TRBD2,TRBV5-1,TRBJ2-3,TGCGCCAGCAGCTTTAGCGGGGGGTTGACAGATACGCAGTATTTT,CASSFSGGLTDTQYF
-,-,TRBV11-2,TRBJ2-2,TGTGCCAGCAGCTTAGGCCTTAACACCGGGGAGCTGTTTTTT,CASSLGLNTGELFF
-,-,TRBV19,TRBJ1-2,TGTGCCACCTACTTCGGGGGCTACACCTTC,CATYFGGYTF
-,-,TRBV10-2,TRBJ1-5,TGCGCCAGCGCTGAACAGGGTCCGGGGCAGCCCCAGCATTTT,CASAEQGPGQPQHF
-,TRBD1,TRBV9,TRBJ2-5,TGTGCCAGCAGCGAGGGGGGACAGGCCACGGGGAAGACCCAGTACTTC,CASSEGGQATGKTQYF
once,-,TRBV28,TRBJ2-7,TGTGCCAGCAGTTCCTTCTACGAGCAGTACTTC,CASSSFYEQYF
-,TRBD1,TRBV4-1,TRBJ1-2,TGCGCCAGCAGCCTTCGACAGGGAGGTGGCTACACCTTC,CASSLRQGGGYTF
-,TRBD2,TRBV4-2,TRBJ2-5,TGTGCCAGCAGCCAAGGTGCGGGGGTGGGGGAGACCCAGTACTTC,CASSQGAGVGETQYF
-,TRBD1,TRBV9,TRBJ2-7,TGTGCCAGCAGCGTAGGTCCGGACAGGGACTACGAGCAGTACTTC,CASSVGPDRDYEQYF
-,TRBD1,TRBV7-3,TRBJ1-2,TGTGCCAGCAGGCAAGAGGGGGCGGGAGGCTACACCTTC,CASRQEGAGGYTF
-,-,TRBV6-5,TRBJ1-6,TGTGCCAGCAGTTATTCCGGACGGACAAATTCACCCCTCCACTTT,CASSYSGRTNSPLHF
-,TRBD1,TRBV9,TRBJ1-4,TGTGCCAGCAGCGGGACAGGTTCCCCTACAACTAATGAAAAACTGTTTTTT,CASSGTGSPTTNEKLFF
-,-,TRBV27,TRBJ2-7,TGTGCCAGCAGCCGACGGGTGGACAACGAGCAGTACTTC,CASSRRVDNEQYF
few,-,TRBV7-9,TRBJ1-1,TGTGCCAGCAGCTTAGCAGGGACGGTGAACACTGAAGCTTTCTTT,CASSLAGTVNTEAFF
-,TRBD2,TRBV5-1,TRBJ2-2,TGCGCCAGCACCAAGGAGCCGGGACTAGTCAACACCGGGGAGCTGTTTTTT,CASTKEPGLVNTGELFF
-,-,TRBV29-1,TRBJ1-4,TGCAGCGTTGAAAGAGGTGAAAAACTGTTTTTT,CSVERGEKLFF
once,TRBD1,TRBV6-5,TRBJ1-3,TGTGCCAGCAGTTCCGGACAGGGGGCGCGTGGAAACACCATATATTTT,CASSSGQGARGNTIYF
-,TRBD2,TRBV7-2,TRBJ2-2,TGTGCCAGCAGCCACCCCCCTGGGACTAGCGGCACCGGGGAGCTGTTTTTT,CASSHPPGTSGTGELFF
-,-,TRBV27,TRBJ2-5,TGTGCCAGCAGTTTAAGGGGTCGGGAGACCCAGTACTTC,CASSLRGRETQYF
-,-,TRBV4-2,TRBJ1-1,TGTGCCAGCACCGCCCTGGGGGCTAATACGAACACTGAAGCTTTCTTT,CASTALGANTNTEAFF
-,TRBD2,TRBV7-2,TRBJ2-1,TGTGCCAGCAGTCCCCTAGCGGGATCAGGCAGGACTTTCTTC,CASSPLAGSGRTFF
-,TRBD2,TRBV7-2,TRBJ2-1,TGTGCCAGCAGCTTAAGGGCTAGCGGGGCGGGGGAGCAGTTCTTC,CASSLRASGAGEQFF
-,TRBD2,TRBV19,TRBJ2-3,TGTGCCAGTTCCCTCGATAGCGGGGGGCGGGCAGATACGCAGTATTTT,CASSLDSGGRADTQYF
-,-,TRBV4-3,TRBJ1-6,TGCGCCAGCAGCCAAAAGGATTCACCCCTCCACTTT,CASSQKDSPLHF
once,-,TRBV6-1,TRBJ1-1,TGTGCCAGCAGTGCGTGGAGGGGGAACACTGAAGCTTTCTTT,CASSAWRGNTEAFF
-,-,TRBV4-2,TRBJ1-6,TGTGCCAGCAGTCCCCGCTTCGTACAGGGCCTGAGTAATTCACCCCTCCACTTT,CASSPRFVQGLSNSPLHF
-,-,TRBV7-2,TRBJ2-3,TGTGCCAGCAGCCCCGCGGGACACTTCGTCACAGATACGCAGTATTTT,CASSPAGHFVTDTQYF
once,-,TRBV6-5,TRBJ1-5,TGTGCCAGCAGTTACTCTGCGGGGAATCAGCCCCAGCATTTT,CASSYSAGNQPQHF
-,-,TRBV11-3,TRBJ1-1,TGTGCCAGCAGCTTCAGGGACACTGAAGCTTTCTTT,CASSFRDTEAFF
-,TRBD2,TRBV4-2,TRBJ2-7,TGTGCCAGCAGCGGGATGGGGGGGAGCTCCTACGAGCAGTACTTC,CASSGMGGSSYEQYF
-,-,TRBV25-1,TRBJ1-2,TGTGCCAGCAGTGATGTGACGGTCTATGGCTACACCTTC,CASSDVTVYGYTF
-,TRBD1,TRBV5-1,TRBJ2-7,TGCGCCAGCAGCTTGCCGACAGGGTCGGCCGTGTACTTC,CASSLPTGSAVYF
-,-,TRBV7-2,TRBJ2-7,TGTGCCAGCAGCCTAGTCTGGGGCAACGAGCAGTACTTC,CASSLVWGNEQYF
-,TRBD1,TRBV7-3,TRBJ2-3,TGTGCCAGCAGCTTAATTCACGGGCCAGGGGGAGATACGCAGTATTTT,CASSLIHGPGGDTQYF
-,TRBD1,TRBV7-2,TRBJ2-4,TGTGCCAGCAGCGGAGGGACAGGGAGTAACATTCAGTACTTC,CASSGGTGSNIQYF
-,-,TRBV5-6,TRBJ1-5,TGTGCCAGCAGCTCGTGGACAGTTAATCAGCCCCAGCATTTT,CASSSWTVNQPQHF
-,TRBD1,TRBV19,TRBJ1-1,TGTGCCTCCCACCCCCCTGACAGGGGCACTGAAGCTTTCTTT,CASHPPDRGTEAFF
-,-,TRBV9,TRBJ2-7,TGTGCCAGCAGCGTCGGGACTTCCCGTTACGAGCAGTACTTC,CASSVGTSRYEQYF
-,-,TRBV18,TRBJ2-7,TGTGCCAGCTCACCACGGGTCGGGCAGTTCGAGCAGTACTTC,CASSPRVGQFEQYF
-,-,TRBV28,TRBJ2-7,TGTGCCAGCAGTCGCACACAAGCCTACGAGCAGTACTTC,CASSRTQAYEQYF
-,TRBD1,TRBV28,TRBJ1-5,TGTGCCAGCAGTTTACTTTTTGGGGGGGGACAGGGGGCCGTCCAGCCCCAGCATTTT,CASSLLFGGGQGAVQPQHF